Listed below are T cell receptor beta chains from one sample, sequenced in a study of patients and donors after allogeneic stem cell transplantation. TCRdb reprocessed the RT-PCR reads via MiXCR and lists one record per CDR3 protein. The sample consists of under 95,000 distinct CDR3 sequences, less than 5% of them appearing once. Sequencing input: blood, either unsorted or a sorted T cell fraction (not recorded which). The receptor set was obtained from a human donor who was either an allogeneic HSCT recipient or a stem cell or donor lymphocyte infusion donor (not recorded which). It is not recorded whose cells these are; they may come from a transplant donor. Both conserved end residues are part of each CDR3. A D gene is named only where the DNA matches it firmly. For some rows the clone size is stated as once, few or many, or as a class when expanded; others skip it.

V: TRBV7-2; J: TRBJ2-1; size: many; D: NA; DNA: TGTGCCAGCAGCTTAGCGGGGGGGCAGGGTGAGCAGTTCTTC; CDR3: CASSLAGGQGEQFF
V: TRBV12-3/TRBV12-4; J: TRBJ2-3; size: NA; D: TRBD2; DNA: TGTGCCAGCCTTCGCGGGAGTGTGCCAGATACGCAGTATTTT; CDR3: CASLRGSVPDTQYF
V: TRBV5-6; J: TRBJ2-7; size: NA; D: TRBD1; DNA: TGTGCCAGCAGCTTCGGAGACAGGGGCTACGAGCAGTACTTC; CDR3: CASSFGDRGYEQYF
V: TRBV20-1; J: TRBJ2-5; size: many; D: TRBD2; DNA: TGCAGTGCTAGAGCCCCCCCTGGAGCGGGGGTTCAAGAGACCCAGTACTTC; CDR3: CSARAPPGAGVQETQYF
V: TRBV27; J: TRBJ1-2; size: many; D: NA; DNA: TGTGCCAGCAGTCGACCGGGGAACAACTATGGCTACACCTTC; CDR3: CASSRPGNNYGYTF
V: TRBV27; J: TRBJ1-6; size: few; D: TRBD1; DNA: TGTGCCAGCAGTCCTACAGGGGGCCGGAATTCACCCCTCCACTTT; CDR3: CASSPTGGRNSPLHF
V: TRBV5-5; J: TRBJ2-7; size: NA; D: TRBD1; DNA: TGTGCCAGCAGCTTCCGTACGGACAGGGGTGCCGAGCAGTACTTC; CDR3: CASSFRTDRGAEQYF
V: TRBV28; J: TRBJ2-2; size: many; D: TRBD2; DNA: TGTGCCAGCAGTCTGCGGAAAGATAGCGGGGGGGGGACCGGGGAGCTGTTTTTT; CDR3: CASSLRKDSGGGTGELFF
V: TRBV7-9; J: TRBJ2-7; size: many; D: NA; DNA: TGTGCCAGCAGCTCGGACGCCCCTTGGCAGTACTTC; CDR3: CASSSDAPWQYF
V: TRBV25-1; J: TRBJ1-1; size: many; D: NA; DNA: TGTGCCAGCAGTAGGGCGATGAACACTGAAGCTTTCTTT; CDR3: CASSRAMNTEAFF
V: TRBV10-1; J: TRBJ1-1; size: few; D: TRBD1; DNA: TGCGCCAGCAGTGTGGACAGGGGAAGAGGAACTGAAGCTTTCTTT; CDR3: CASSVDRGRGTEAFF
V: TRBV19; J: TRBJ2-7; size: few; D: NA; DNA: TGTGCCAGTAGTCTACGGGGCCGGGGTGGAGGAGGTAGCTACGAGCAGTACTTC; CDR3: CASSLRGRGGGGSYEQYF
V: TRBV5-1; J: TRBJ2-2; size: NA; D: TRBD2; DNA: TGCGCCAGCAGCTTTTCGGGCGGGAGCGGCACCGGGGAGCTGTTTTTT; CDR3: CASSFSGGSGTGELFF
V: TRBV3-1; J: TRBJ1-6; size: many; D: NA; DNA: TGTGCCAGCAGCCAAGGACAGGAGAATTCACCCCTCCACTTT; CDR3: CASSQGQENSPLHF
V: TRBV20-1; J: TRBJ2-7; size: many; D: NA; DNA: TGCAGTGCTCTGAGCTCCCCGCAGGTCTACGAGCAGTACTTC; CDR3: CSALSSPQVYEQYF
V: TRBV3-1; J: TRBJ1-2; size: many; D: NA; DNA: TGTGCCAGCAGCCAATGGGGAAGAGATAACTATGGCTACACCTTC; CDR3: CASSQWGRDNYGYTF
V: TRBV9; J: TRBJ1-2; size: many; D: NA; DNA: TGTGCCAGCAGCTCCAACGACATTTTAGGGTTTGGCTACACCTTC; CDR3: CASSSNDILGFGYTF
V: TRBV19; J: TRBJ2-1; size: many; D: NA; DNA: TGTGCCAGTAGTATTGGCACTAGAACATACAATGAGCAGTTCTTC; CDR3: CASSIGTRTYNEQFF
V: TRBV28; J: TRBJ2-1; size: many; D: TRBD2; DNA: TGTGCCAGCAGTCTTGGGGTCGGGAGGGCCCGGGGCAATGAGCAGTTCTTC; CDR3: CASSLGVGRARGNEQFF
V: TRBV23-1; J: TRBJ2-2; size: NA; D: NA; DNA: NA; CDR3: CASILGLAGPRTPGSCFF
V: TRBV5-1; J: TRBJ1-1; size: many; D: NA; DNA: TGCGCCAGCAGCTTGGATGGGAGAAACACTGAAGCTTTCTTT; CDR3: CASSLDGRNTEAFF
V: TRBV13; J: TRBJ2-6; size: many; D: NA; DNA: TGTGCCAGCAGTCCTAATCAAATTGTCCAACCTTTTTCTGGGGCCAACGTCCTGACTTTC; CDR3: CASSPNQIVQPFSGANVLTF
V: TRBV3-1; J: TRBJ2-7; size: many; D: TRBD2; DNA: TGTGCCAGCAGCCAAGGCCTAGCGGGGGTCGAGCAGTACTTC; CDR3: CASSQGLAGVEQYF
V: TRBV5-4; J: TRBJ2-4; size: many; D: NA; DNA: TGTGCCAGCAGCCCCGGACAGACGCTAGCCAAAAACATTCAGTACTTC; CDR3: CASSPGQTLAKNIQYF
V: TRBV21-1; J: TRBJ1-6; size: NA; D: NA; DNA: TGTGCCAGCGACAGAGATAGACAGGGGAAGAATTCACCCCTCCACTTT; CDR3: CASDRDRQGKNSPLHF
V: TRBV3-1; J: TRBJ2-1; size: many; D: NA; DNA: TGTGCCAGCAGTCCACAGGGACTTATATCCTACAATGAGCAGTTCTTC; CDR3: CASSPQGLISYNEQFF
V: TRBV20-1; J: TRBJ1-1; size: many; D: NA; DNA: TGCAGTGCTAGGGCGGACGCGAACACTGAAGCTTTCTTT; CDR3: CSARADANTEAFF
V: TRBV7-8; J: TRBJ2-5; size: many; D: TRBD2; DNA: TGTGCCAGCAGGTACGGCCCAGCGGGGGGCCATGAGACCCAGTACTTC; CDR3: CASRYGPAGGHETQYF
V: TRBV20-1; J: TRBJ1-4; size: many; D: TRBD1; DNA: TGCAGTGCTAGAGCGGGGACAGTAAATGAAAAACTGTTTTTT; CDR3: CSARAGTVNEKLFF